This T cell receptor (beta chain) is drawn from a study of high-grade serous ovarian cancer treatment subgroups. On this clone: Its cognate antigen is unknown.

Tumor tissue was taken before any definitive surgery or chemotherapy was given. Only in-frame clones appear in the TCRdb table, and some are missing; sequencing was by immunoSEQ multiplex PCR. Here the sample spans 13,000 or so clones, over 75% being singletons. Study conclusions and caveats: Higher neoantigen levels went with greater TCR clonal relatedness.

V lost 1 base, J lost 4 bases, and 14 bases lay in between. This CDR3 region has 16 residues. From germline, CDR1 is SGHVS and CDR2 FNYEAQ. This chain joins TRBV7-6 and TRBJ2-1; D perhaps matches TRBD2 (7 bases). This clonotype was obtained from a human donor with high-grade serous ovarian cancer. Input material: tumor tissue. CDR3 DNA: TGTGCCAGCAGCTTAGTAGGGGGGGCGGATTACAATGAGCAGTTCTTC. Encoded protein: CASSLVGGADYNEQFF. The full variable domain, with the rest looked up from reference TRBV7-6 and TRBJ2-1, is GAGVSQSPRYKVTKRGQDVALRCDPISGHVSLYWYRQALGQGPEFLTYFNYEAQQDKSGLPNDRFSAERPEGSISTLTIQRTEQRDSAMYRCASSLVGGADYNEQFFGPGTRLTVL.